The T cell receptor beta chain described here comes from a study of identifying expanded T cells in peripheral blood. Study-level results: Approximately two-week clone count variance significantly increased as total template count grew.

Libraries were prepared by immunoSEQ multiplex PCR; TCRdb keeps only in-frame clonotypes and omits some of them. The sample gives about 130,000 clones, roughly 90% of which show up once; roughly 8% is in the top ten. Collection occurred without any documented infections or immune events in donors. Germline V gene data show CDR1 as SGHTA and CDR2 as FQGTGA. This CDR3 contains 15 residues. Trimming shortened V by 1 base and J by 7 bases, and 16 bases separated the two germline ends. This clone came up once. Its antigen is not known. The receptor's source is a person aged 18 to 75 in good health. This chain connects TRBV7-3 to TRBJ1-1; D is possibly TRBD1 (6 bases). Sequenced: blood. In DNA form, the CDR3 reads TGTGCCAGCAGCTTAAAAGGGGGACTTCCCGGTGAAGCTTTCTTT. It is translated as CASSLKGGLPGEAFF.